Listed below are T cell receptor beta chains from one sample, sequenced in a study of blood T cell repertoires in COVID-19. Sequencing was performed with immunoSEQ multiplex PCR; in TCRdb, only in-frame clones are kept and a portion is missing. The repertoire holds 300,000 or so clones, with 75% to 90% as singletons. Sequenced: peripheral blood. The origin of the receptors is a woman in her thirties or forties with acute or convalescent COVID-19. Each CDR3 is given with its conserved first and last residue. The order of the fields is clone size, D gene, J gene, V gene, CDR3 protein, CDR3 DNA. The D gene is left open where the match is weak. Rows give clone size only sometimes, using once, few, many, or a class for an expanded clone.

- | TRBD1 | TRBJ1-1 | TRBV5-1 | CASSLTGLNTEAFF | TGCGCCAGCAGCCTGACAGGGCTAAACACTGAAGCTTTCTTT
- | - | TRBJ1-6 | TRBV19 | CASTSIGREDSPLHF | TGTGCCAGTACCTCTATAGGGAGGGAAGACTCACCCCTCCACTTT
once | - | TRBJ2-5 | TRBV18 | CASSLGAGTRETQYF | TGTGCCAGCTCACTTGGAGCAGGGACACGAGAGACCCAGTACTTC
- | TRBD1 | TRBJ2-3 | TRBV5-1 | CASSFGTGTDTQYF | TGCGCCAGCAGCTTCGGGACAGGCACAGATACGCAGTATTTT
- | TRBD1 | TRBJ1-6 | TRBV9 | CASGQGGQRNSPLHF | TGTGCCAGCGGACAGGGAGGCCAGCGGAATTCACCCCTCCACTTT
once | TRBD1 | TRBJ1-1 | TRBV5-1 | CASSQGDGGAAFF | TGCGCCAGCAGCCAGGGGGACGGGGGCGCGGCTTTCTTT
- | TRBD1 | TRBJ2-6 | TRBV5-6 | CASSLQGAGANVLTF | TGTGCCAGCAGCTTACAGGGGGCCGGGGCCAACGTCCTGACTTTC
- | TRBD2 | TRBJ2-3 | TRBV11-3 | CASSLDPGLAGPTDTQYF | TGTGCCAGCAGCTTAGATCCGGGACTAGCGGGGCCTACAGATACGCAGTATTTT
- | - | TRBJ2-3 | TRBV14 | CASSQVPGSSTDTQYF | TGTGCCAGCAGCCAAGTCCCGGGTTCTAGCACAGATACGCAGTATTTT
- | TRBD1 | TRBJ1-1 | TRBV27 | CASSIDRGTEAFF | TGTGCCAGCAGTATTGACAGGGGCACTGAAGCTTTCTTT
- | TRBD2 | TRBJ2-5 | TRBV4-1 | CASSQAGGGAETQYF | TGCGCCAGCAGCCAAGCGGGCGGGGGGGCGGAGACCCAGTACTTC
- | - | TRBJ2-1 | TRBV7-9 | CASTRGPNEQFF | TGTGCCAGCACAAGGGGTCCCAATGAGCAGTTCTTC
- | - | TRBJ2-6 | TRBV21-1 | CAGVGGGRNEQTGFAGANVLTF | TGTGCCGGGGTCGGGGGGGGACGCAACGAACAAACAGGGTTCGCTGGGGCCAACGTCCTGACTTTC
- | - | TRBJ1-1 | TRBV18 | CASSPNWNTEAFF | TGTGCCAGCTCACCAAACTGGAACACTGAAGCTTTCTTT
- | - | TRBJ1-6 | TRBV29-1 | CSLWTAGTHSYNSPLHF | TGCAGCCTATGGACAGCCGGAACCCACTCCTATAATTCACCCCTCCACTTT
- | TRBD2 | TRBJ2-5 | TRBV28 | CASGIAGAPKTQYF | TGTGCCAGCGGGATAGCGGGGGCCCCCAAGACCCAGTACTTC
- | - | TRBJ1-6 | TRBV21-1 | CASTWLPSGSPLHF | TGTGCCAGCACCTGGCTCCCTTCTGGTTCACCCCTCCACTTT
- | - | TRBJ1-1 | TRBV2 | CASSAGTTIMNTEAFF | TGTGCCAGTTCAGCCGGGACAACGATCATGAACACTGAAGCTTTCTTT
- | - | TRBJ1-2 | TRBV19 | CASAGKTYGYTF | TGTGCCAGTGCGGGTAAAACCTATGGCTACACCTTC
- | TRBD1 | TRBJ2-3 | TRBV15 | CATSRDRTGVTDTQYF | TGTGCCACCAGCAGGGATCGGACAGGGGTCACAGATACGCAGTATTTT
- | - | TRBJ2-4 | TRBV27 | CASSSRGAENIQYF | TGTGCCAGCAGTAGCCGGGGAGCGGAAAACATTCAGTACTTC
- | TRBD2 | TRBJ2-5 | TRBV19 | CASSIGNSGGETQYF | TGTGCCAGTAGTATTGGTAATAGCGGGGGAGAGACCCAGTACTTC
once | - | TRBJ2-2 | TRBV19 | CASSSGGNTGELFF | TGTGCCAGTAGTTCCGGGGGGAACACCGGGGAGCTGTTTTTT
- | TRBD1 | TRBJ1-1 | TRBV7-9 | CASSLEGTGGSTFF | TGTGCCAGCAGCTTAGAGGGGACAGGGGGCTCAACTTTCTTT
- | - | TRBJ1-3 | TRBV19 | CASSISVSGNTIYF | TGTGCCAGTAGTATTTCAGTCTCTGGAAACACCATATATTTT
- | TRBD1 | TRBJ1-3 | TRBV4-1 | CASSGRTGGFGNTIYF | TGCGCCAGCAGCGGGCGGACAGGGGGTTTTGGAAACACCATATATTTT
- | TRBD1 | TRBJ1-1 | TRBV12-5 | CASGGTGDLNTEAFF | TGTGCTAGTGGTGGGACAGGGGACCTGAACACTGAAGCTTTCTTT
- | - | TRBJ1-1 | TRBV24-1 | CATSDSGLMNTEAFF | TGTGCCACCAGTGATTCGGGACTGATGAACACTGAAGCTTTCTTT
few | - | TRBJ1-4 | TRBV19 | CASSDREVNEKLFF | TGTGCCAGTAGTGACCGGGAGGTAAATGAAAAACTGTTTTTT
- | - | TRBJ2-2 | TRBV4-2 | CASSRGQTNTGELFF | TGTGCCAGCAGCCGAGGACAGACCAACACCGGGGAGCTGTTTTTT
- | TRBD1 | TRBJ1-6 | TRBV7-6 | CASSERQGFNNSPLHF | TGTGCCAGCAGCGAAAGACAGGGGTTTAATAATTCACCCCTCCACTTT
few | TRBD1 | TRBJ1-2 | TRBV2 | CASSEGQGANYGYTF | TGTGCCAGCAGTGAGGGGCAGGGGGCTAACTATGGCTACACCTTC
- | - | TRBJ1-2 | TRBV6-5 | CASSYSTDIYGYTF | TGTGCCAGCAGTTACTCTACAGACATCTATGGCTACACCTTC
few | - | TRBJ2-2 | TRBV5-1 | CASSAEAAGETGELFF | TGCGCCAGCAGCGCGGAGGCGGCAGGGGAAACCGGGGAGCTGTTTTTT
- | TRBD1 | TRBJ1-4 | TRBV6-1 | CASSEDRGRSEKLFF | TGTGCCAGCAGTGAGGACAGGGGGCGGAGTGAAAAACTGTTTTTT
- | - | TRBJ1-1 | TRBV9 | CASSVSGMNTEAFF | TGTGCCAGCAGCGTATCAGGGATGAACACTGAAGCTTTCTTT
- | TRBD1 | TRBJ1-2 | TRBV11-2 | CASSLGQGYGYTF | TGTGCCAGCAGCTTAGGACAGGGATATGGCTACACCTTC
- | - | TRBJ1-5 | TRBV4-1 | CASSQQGANQPQHF | TGCGCCAGCAGCCAACAGGGCGCAAATCAGCCCCAGCATTTT
- | TRBD2 | TRBJ2-3 | TRBV2 | CASSEIGRGGGTQYF | TGTGCCAGCAGTGAAATAGGTCGGGGGGGAGGTACGCAGTATTTT
- | TRBD2 | TRBJ2-5 | TRBV9 | CASSDSGGATETQYF | TGTGCCAGCAGCGATAGCGGGGGGGCTACAGAGACCCAGTACTTC
- | - | TRBJ2-2 | TRBV3-1/TRBV3-2 | CASSQAGRTGELFF | TGTGCCAGCAGCCAAGCCGGTCGTACCGGGGAGCTGTTTTTT
- | - | TRBJ1-6 | TRBV2 | CASTDQRNSPLHF | TGTGCCAGCACCGATCAGCGGAATTCACCCCTCCACTTT
- | - | TRBJ2-6 | TRBV5-1 | CASSLRDPSGANVLTF | TGCGCCAGCAGCTTGCGGGATCCCTCTGGGGCCAACGTCCTGACTTTC
- | - | TRBJ1-2 | TRBV6-2/TRBV6-3 | CASSSDSNYGYTF | TGTGCCAGCAGCTCCGACAGTAACTATGGCTACACCTTC
once | - | TRBJ2-1 | TRBV2 | CASSPGQGYEQFF | TGTGCCAGCAGTCCCGGTCAGGGCTATGAGCAGTTCTTC
- | TRBD1 | TRBJ2-3 | TRBV25-1 | CASSEYFLGQGRTDTQYF | TGTGCCAGCAGTGAATATTTCCTCGGACAGGGGAGGACAGATACGCAGTATTTT
- | TRBD2 | TRBJ2-1 | TRBV13 | CASRSGGARSGEQFF | TGTGCCAGCAGATCCGGGGGGGCCCGGTCGGGTGAGCAGTTCTTC
- | - | TRBJ1-1 | TRBV2 | CASRLTANTEAFF | TGTGCCAGCAGGTTGACAGCGAACACTGAAGCTTTCTTT
- | TRBD2 | TRBJ2-1 | TRBV5-1 | CASSLAQGLPYNEQFF | TGCGCCAGCAGCTTGGCCCAGGGACTACCTTACAATGAGCAGTTCTTC
- | TRBD2 | TRBJ2-3 | TRBV7-2 | CASSPQRSGGGDTQYF | TGTGCCAGCAGCCCTCAACGGAGCGGGGGGGGAGATACGCAGTATTTT
- | - | TRBJ1-2 | TRBV30 | CAWRSGGSGYTF | TGTGCCTGGAGATCCGGGGGAAGCGGCTACACCTTC
- | - | TRBJ1-5 | TRBV7-3 | CASSLTGGAQHF | TGTGCCAGCAGCTTAACAGGGGGGGCCCAGCATTTT
- | - | TRBJ2-2 | TRBV7-9 | CASSLATYTGELFF | TGTGCCAGCAGCTTAGCAACATATACCGGGGAGCTGTTTTTT
- | - | TRBJ1-6 | TRBV6-4 | CASSAVQTYNSPLHF | TGTGCCAGCAGTGCGGTACAGACCTATAATTCACCCCTCCACTTT
- | TRBD1 | TRBJ1-2 | TRBV5-8 | CASSQGQGYGYTF | TGTGCCAGCAGCCAGGGACAGGGGTATGGCTACACCTTC
- | - | TRBJ1-1 | TRBV6-5 | CASSYGHLNTEAFF | TGTGCCAGCAGCTACGGACATCTGAACACTGAAGCTTTCTTT
- | - | TRBJ1-1 | TRBV11-2 | CASSLYGGRKTEAFF | TGTGCCAGCAGCTTATATGGGGGGAGAAAGACTGAAGCTTTCTTT
- | - | TRBJ2-6 | TRBV11-2 | CASSSYRVSGANVLTF | TGTGCCAGCAGCTCCTACAGGGTCTCTGGGGCCAACGTCCTGACTTTC
- | TRBD1 | TRBJ1-6 | TRBV7-3 | CASSLQGEYNSPLHF | TGTGCCAGCAGCCTACAGGGGGAGTACAATTCACCCCTCCACTTT